The text below deals with one T cell receptor beta chain. The V and J ends lost 5 bases and 4 bases, in that order; junction bases with no gene match: 17. The CDR3 consists of 18 residues. The germline V gene encodes CDR1 SGHVS and CDR2 FQNEAQ. The data stem from a study of blood T cell repertoires in COVID-19. Study summary: Samples of COVID-19 (acute and convalescent) were obtained from the United States, Italy and Spain. PBMCs, B-cell-depleted T cells, or T cells were the source of the cDNA or gDNA that made up the material.

Source study methods: Amplification of reference gene primers was used by the study to estimate nucleated cell counts. Assay: immunoSEQ multiplex PCR; the TCRdb copy retains only in-frame clones and omits some. V, J and clone size reflect that table, while D and trimming were determined from the DNA. In the table there are 70,000 to 100,000 clones, about nine tenths of which are singletons. The sequencing sample was made of peripheral blood. This chain uses TRBV7-8 with TRBJ1-3; 7 bases are a match to TRBD1. The TCR was taken from a human donor in a cohort sampled during active COVID-19. In nucleotides, the CDR3 is TGTGCCAGCAGCCGAGACATGACAGGGAAGGTGGGAGGAAACACCATATATTTT. Residues: CASSRDMTGKVGGNTIYF.